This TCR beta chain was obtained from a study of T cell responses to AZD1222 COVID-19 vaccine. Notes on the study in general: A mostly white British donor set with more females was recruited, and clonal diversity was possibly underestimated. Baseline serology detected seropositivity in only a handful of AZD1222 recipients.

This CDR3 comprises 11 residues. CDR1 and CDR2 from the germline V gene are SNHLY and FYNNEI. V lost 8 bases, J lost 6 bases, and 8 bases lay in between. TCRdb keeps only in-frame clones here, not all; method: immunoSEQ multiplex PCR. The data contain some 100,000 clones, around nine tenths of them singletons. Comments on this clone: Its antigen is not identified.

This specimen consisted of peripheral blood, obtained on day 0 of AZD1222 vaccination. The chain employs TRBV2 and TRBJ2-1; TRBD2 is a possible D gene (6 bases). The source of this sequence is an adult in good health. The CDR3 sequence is CASGGGNEQFF. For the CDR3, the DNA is TGTGCCAGCGGGGGAGGCAATGAGCAGTTCTTC.